This T cell receptor (beta chain) derives from a study of post-analysis software for immune sequencing data. Findings and caveats of the study: F measure clustering grouped samples strongly by preparation batch. Controls' normalized Chao1 diversity significantly exceeded that of multiple sclerosis patients.

Every TCR beta cDNA library bore unique molecular identifiers. TCRdb analysed the PCR reads with MiXCR anew, one entry per CDR3 protein. This table has about 160,000 distinct CDR3 sequences, about 34% appearing once. Note on this clonotype: Its antigen is as yet unknown.

The source is a girl aged 10-17 years with multiple sclerosis. The sequencing used blood, collected after autologous hematopoietic stem cell transplantation.

In nucleotides, the CDR3 is TGTGCCAGCACAGGAGCCCTCGAGCAGTACTTC. Translated, it gives CASTGALEQYF. The rearrangement joins TRBV11-2 to TRBJ2-7; D is unclear. Germline CDR1 reads SGHAT; CDR2 reads FQNNGV. The CDR3 sequence is 11 residues long. With 7 bases removed from V and 6 bases from J, the gap between germline ends came to 10 bases.